The sequence of this TCR beta chain was determined in a study of PD-1 and CTLA-4 blockade in melanoma. V was shortened by 0 bases and J by 6 bases, with 8 bases between the two germline ends. This CDR3 region has 13 residues. The V gene's germline CDR1 is SGHAT and CDR2 FQNNGV. This clone was counted between two and nine times. Sequencing used immunoSEQ multiplex PCR; TCRdb keeps in-frame clones, though not all of them. The sample has around 31,000 clones, about 85% seen once; the top ten hold around 5.8%. The material sequenced was CD8+ T cells from peripheral blood, taken from a patient given anti-PD-1 treatment. This receptor was identified in a human donor with melanoma. The chain uses TRBV11-2 and TRBJ1-1; D ambiguous. The chain's CDR3 is CASSLDLRAEAFF. CDR3 DNA: TGTGCCAGCAGCTTAGATCTGCGTGCTGAAGCTTTCTTT.